A selection of T cell receptor beta chains follows, all from one sample in a study of cytomegalovirus exposure and HLA in healthy donors. The table came from immunoSEQ multiplex PCR; TCRdb's copy has only in-frame clones and leaves some out. The sample contains roughly 130,000 clones, approximately 80% of which appear only once. The specimen was PBMCs. These receptors were obtained from a human donor in good health. Each CDR3 is given with its conserved first and last residue. Fields, in order: clone size, J gene, V gene, D gene, CDR3 protein, CDR3 DNA. A D gene is named only where the DNA matches it firmly. Clone size appears in some rows only: once, few, many, or a class for an expanded clone.

size: NA; J: TRBJ2-5; V: TRBV2; D: NA; CDR3: CASSEGTADPETQYF; DNA: TGTGCCAGCAGTGAAGGGACTGCGGATCCAGAGACCCAGTACTTC
size: NA; J: TRBJ2-1; V: TRBV5-1; D: NA; CDR3: CASSLEGGAYNEQFF; DNA: TGCGCCAGCAGCTTGGAGGGGGGGGCATACAATGAGCAGTTCTTC
size: NA; J: TRBJ1-5; V: TRBV19; D: NA; CDR3: CASSIDHKAPGPQHF; DNA: TGTGCCAGTAGTATAGATCATAAGGCACCGGGGCCCCAGCATTTT
size: few; J: TRBJ2-5; V: TRBV29-1; D: NA; CDR3: CSVVARRGETQYF; DNA: TGCAGCGTGGTCGCTCGGCGCGGGGAGACCCAGTACTTC
size: NA; J: TRBJ2-1; V: TRBV5-4; D: TRBD1; CDR3: CASSQASGGPPANEQFF; DNA: TGTGCCAGCAGCCAGGCTTCAGGGGGACCCCCCGCAAATGAGCAGTTCTTC
size: NA; J: TRBJ1-1; V: TRBV5-4; D: NA; CDR3: CASSLEIGQGPWTEAFF; DNA: TGTGCCAGCAGCTTGGAGATCGGCCAGGGGCCCTGGACTGAAGCTTTCTTT
size: NA; J: TRBJ2-1; V: TRBV2; D: NA; CDR3: CASSSEARNEQFF; DNA: TGTGCCAGCAGTTCTGAGGCTAGGAATGAGCAGTTCTTC
size: NA; J: TRBJ2-7; V: TRBV7-8; D: NA; CDR3: CASSLLTHPSYEQYF; DNA: TGTGCCAGCAGCCTCCTAACTCACCCCTCCTACGAGCAGTACTTC
size: NA; J: TRBJ2-1; V: TRBV4-2; D: TRBD2; CDR3: CASSQDPAGGGEQFF; DNA: TGTGCCAGCAGCCAAGATCCTGCGGGAGGGGGTGAGCAGTTCTTC
size: NA; J: TRBJ2-1; V: TRBV5-1; D: TRBD1; CDR3: CASSPTGTGPSAVQFF; DNA: TGCGCCAGCAGCCCGACCGGGACAGGGCCCTCTGCCGTACAGTTCTTC
size: NA; J: TRBJ1-3; V: TRBV7-8; D: NA; CDR3: CASSLALISGNTIYF; DNA: TGTGCCAGCAGCTTAGCTTTAATCTCTGGAAACACCATATATTTT
size: NA; J: TRBJ2-1; V: TRBV27; D: TRBD1; CDR3: CASTFSRDRVNEQFF; DNA: TGTGCCAGCACTTTCTCCCGGGACAGGGTTAATGAGCAGTTCTTC